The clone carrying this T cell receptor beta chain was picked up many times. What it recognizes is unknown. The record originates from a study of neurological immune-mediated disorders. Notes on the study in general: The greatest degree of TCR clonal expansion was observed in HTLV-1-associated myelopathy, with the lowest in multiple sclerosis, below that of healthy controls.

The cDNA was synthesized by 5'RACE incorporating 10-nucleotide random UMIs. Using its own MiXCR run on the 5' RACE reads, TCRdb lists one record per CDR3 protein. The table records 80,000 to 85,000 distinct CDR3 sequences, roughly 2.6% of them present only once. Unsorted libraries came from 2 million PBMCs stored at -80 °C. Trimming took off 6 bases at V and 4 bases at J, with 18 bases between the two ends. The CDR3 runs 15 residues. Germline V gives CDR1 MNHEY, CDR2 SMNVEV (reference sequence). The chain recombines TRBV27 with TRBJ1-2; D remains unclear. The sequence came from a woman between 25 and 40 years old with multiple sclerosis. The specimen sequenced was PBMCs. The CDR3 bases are TGTGCCAGCAGGGGATCGGGCGCGGAGGGCTATGGCTACACCTTC. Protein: CASRGSGAEGYGYTF.